This entry is about one T cell receptor (beta chain). This record belongs to a study of blood T cell repertoires in COVID-19. About the study: Samples taken during acute and convalescent COVID-19 were collected in the United States, Italy and Spain. PBMCs, B-cell-depleted T cells, or T cells provided the cDNA or gDNA that made up the material.

The ends were cut back, 2 bases at V and 3 bases at J, with 14 bases in the middle. Germline-derived CDR1 and CDR2 are MNHEY and SMNVEV (reference sequence). The CDR3 is 15 residues long. In the authors' workflow: Nucleated cell counts were estimated from reference gene primer amplification. The repertoire was sequenced with immunoSEQ multiplex PCR; TCRdb's copy has only in-frame clones and lacks some. V and J calls plus clone size are reproduced from that table; the DNA served to infer D and trimming. The sample yields under 300,000 clones, around 81% seen once. The TCR sequence derives from a woman aged 60-75 years with active or convalescent COVID-19. The V call is TRBV27, the J call TRBJ2-7; a possible D gene is TRBD2 (5 bases). The specimen sequenced was peripheral blood. The CDR3 loop is CASSLSSPGSYEQYF. CDR3 in DNA: TGTGCCAGCAGTTTAAGTTCGCCGGGGAGCTACGAGCAGTACTTC.